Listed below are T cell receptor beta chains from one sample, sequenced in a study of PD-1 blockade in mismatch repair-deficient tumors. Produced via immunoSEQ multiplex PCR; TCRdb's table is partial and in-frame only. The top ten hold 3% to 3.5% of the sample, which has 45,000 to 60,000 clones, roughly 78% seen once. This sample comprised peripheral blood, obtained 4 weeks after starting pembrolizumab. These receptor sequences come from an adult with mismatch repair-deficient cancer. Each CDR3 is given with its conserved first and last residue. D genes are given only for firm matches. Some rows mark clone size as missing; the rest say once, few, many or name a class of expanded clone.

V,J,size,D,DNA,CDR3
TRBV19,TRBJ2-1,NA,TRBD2,TGTGCCAGTAGTATTAGCGGGAGTTTGGATGAGCAGTTCTTC,CASSISGSLDEQFF
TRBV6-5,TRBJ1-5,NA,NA,TGTGCCAGCAGTTACTCAGAGGATAGCAATCAGCCCCAGCATTTT,CASSYSEDSNQPQHF
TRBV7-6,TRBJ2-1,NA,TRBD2,TGTGCCAGCAGCTTAGATCCAGCGGGGCACAATGAGCAGTTCTTC,CASSLDPAGHNEQFF
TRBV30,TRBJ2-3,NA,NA,TGTGCCTGGAGCGGTACGGCAGATACGCAGTATTTT,CAWSGTADTQYF
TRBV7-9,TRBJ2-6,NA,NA,TGTGCCAGCATCGGGTTTATTGGGGCCAACGTCCTGACTTTC,CASIGFIGANVLTF
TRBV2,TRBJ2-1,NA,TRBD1,TGTGCCAGCAGCCCCTGGCAGGGGGCGAACAATGAGCAGTTCTTC,CASSPWQGANNEQFF
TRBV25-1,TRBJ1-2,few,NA,TGTGCCAGCAGTGCGCCCGGGATGAGGGGCTACACCTTC,CASSAPGMRGYTF
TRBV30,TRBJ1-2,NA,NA,TGTGCCTGGGCGGGTAGAGGGGCCCCTAACTATGGCTACACCTTC,CAWAGRGAPNYGYTF
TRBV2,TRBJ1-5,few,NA,TGTGCCAGCAGTGTTCGGTCAAATCAGCCCCAGCATTTT,CASSVRSNQPQHF
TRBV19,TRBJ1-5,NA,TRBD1,TGTGCCAGTAGTCCTGACAGGGCAAATCAGCCCCAGCATTTT,CASSPDRANQPQHF
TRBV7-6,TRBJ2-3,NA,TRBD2,TGTGCCAGCAGCCGCGGGGGTAGCCGCAACACAGATACGCAGTATTTT,CASSRGGSRNTDTQYF